The 24 T cell receptor beta chains below all came from one sample that was sequenced in a study of T cells expressing NK-cell markers. Using the 5' RACE reads, TCRdb records one entry per CDR3 protein without DNA. The listing contains some 340,000 distinct CDR3 sequences. What was sequenced was blood T cells: a sorted CD56 or NKG2C T cell subset, CD4+ or CD8+ T cells, or bulk PBMC T cells (not recorded which). All receptors derive from a man aged 18-75 years in good health.

The rearrangement uses TRBV11-2 and TRBJ2-1; as DNA is missing, the TRBD2 call by TCRdb cannot be tested. The germline gives CDR1 SGHAT, CDR2 FQNNGV. This CDR3 spans 16 amino acids. CDR3 region: CASSSKRGAEYNEQFF.

CDR3 amino acids: CASSLVGASSGANVLTF. This chain links TRBV7-6 with TRBJ2-6. Germline-derived CDR1 and CDR2 are SGHVS and FNYEAQ. CDR3 size: 17 residues.

This rearrangement joins TRBV5-1 to TRBJ2-5. CDR1 and CDR2 (germline): SGHRS, YFSETQ. The CDR3 length is 12 residues. The CDR3 region is CASGVDKETQYF.

The J gene is TRBJ2-5, the V gene TRBV20-1; there is no DNA to check the TCRdb D call of TRBD1. The germline V gene has CDR1 DFQATT and CDR2 SNEGSKA (reference sequence). This CDR3 spans 15 amino acids. The CDR3 reads CSARPDVGGGGTQYF.

This CDR3 reads CASSAPGLAGNEQFF. V usage is TRBV7-3 and J usage is TRBJ2-1; TCRdb's D call, TRBD2, is unchecked because there is no DNA. The CDR3 spans 15 residues. Germline V lookup: CDR1 SGHTA, CDR2 FQGTGA.

V usage is TRBV20-1 and J usage is TRBJ2-2; absent DNA, TCRdb's TRBD2 call cannot be checked. The V gene's germline CDR1 is DFQATT and CDR2 SNEGSKA (reference sequence). This CDR3 region has 15 residues. The CDR3: CSARDPGLGVGELFF.

This chain joins TRBV4-2 and TRBJ1-1; no DNA is available, so the TRBD1 call from TCRdb remains unchecked. The germline CDR1 and CDR2 sequences are LGHNA and YNFKEQ. The CDR3 has 16 residues. CDR3 sequence: CASSQEPGQGFTEAFF.

The rearrangement uses TRBV2 and TRBJ2-3; TCRdb indicates TRBD2, and absent DNA this call remains unverified. Germline V gene sequence: CDR1 SNHLY, CDR2 FYNNEI. This CDR3 is built from 15 residues. This CDR3 is CASSRWSSGADTQYF. Based on the CDR3 plus reference TRBV2 and TRBJ2-3, the full variable domain is EPEVTQTPSHQVTQMGQEVILRCVPISNHLYFYWYRQILGQKVEFLVSFYNNEISEKSEIFDDQFSVERPDGSNFTLKIRSTKLEDSAMYFCASSRWSSGADTQYFGPGTRLTVL.

CDR3 residues: CASSLTGGAVFF. This sequence joins TRBV7-9 and TRBJ2-1; TCRdb returns TRBD1, unconfirmable since there is no DNA. Germline lookup yields CDR1 SEHNR and CDR2 FQNEAQ (reference sequence). This CDR3 has 12 residues.

The chain has TRBV6-5 and TRBJ2-3; the TCRdb D gene call, TRBD2, has no DNA to confirm it. CDR1 is MNHEY and CDR2 is SVGAGI in the germline V gene. The CDR3 loop spans 18 amino acids. The CDR3 reads CASSYRLAGGRGTDTQYF.

The V call is TRBV18, the J call TRBJ2-7; without DNA, the TCRdb call of TRBD1 cannot be checked. The CDR3 runs 13 residues. Germline CDR1 is KGHSH and CDR2 is LQKENI. This CDR3 is CASSPEGRYEQYF.

CDR3 sequence reads: CASSRPGERYNSPLHF. The chain joins TRBV28 to TRBJ1-6; the D gene TCRdb calls, TRBD1, cannot be checked with no DNA. CDR1 is MDHEN and CDR2 is SYDVKM in the germline V gene. There are 16 residues in the CDR3.

V usage is TRBV18 and J usage is TRBJ1-3. The CDR3 has 13 amino acids. The V gene's germline CDR1 is KGHSH and CDR2 LQKENI. The CDR3 reads CASSDQSGNTIYF.

The chain has TRBV5-1 and TRBJ2-7; absent DNA, TCRdb's TRBD1 call cannot be checked. The CDR3 runs to 16 residues. Germline V gene sequence: CDR1 SGHRS, CDR2 YFSETQ. The CDR3 sequence is CASSLTVDRGHDEQYF.

The chain has TRBV4-2 and TRBJ1-1; TCRdb outputs TRBD1, but without DNA this stays unchecked. The length of the CDR3 is 14 residues. The V gene's germline CDR1 is LGHNA and CDR2 YNFKEQ. The CDR3 is CASSRTGSGTEAFF.

This chain links TRBV29-1 with TRBJ1-1. This CDR3 is 12 amino acids long. Germline V gene lookup returns CDR1 SQVTM and CDR2 ANQGSEA. CDR3 in amino acids: CSVERNSPEAFF.

V gene TRBV6-4 combines with J gene TRBJ2-1; with no DNA, the TCRdb D assignment of TRBD1 cannot be verified. The CDR3 runs to 12 residues. Germline V CDR1 and CDR2: MRHNA, SNTAGT. The CDR3 loop reads CATRGGPGEQFF.

The CDR3 sequence is CASSPDRGRDTQYF. J is TRBJ2-3 and V is TRBV18; the D gene TCRdb calls, TRBD1, cannot be checked with no DNA. The CDR3 extends over 14 amino acids. From germline, CDR1 is KGHSH and CDR2 LQKENI.

The rearrangement joins TRBV10-3 to TRBJ2-3; TCRdb calls TRBD1, which cannot be checked without DNA. The CDR3 is 14 amino acids. CDR1 is ENHRY, CDR2 SYGVKD, per germline. The CDR3 sequence: CATKPGTETDTQYF.

CDR3 in amino acids: CSARVIRVEDREYF. The rearrangement links TRBV20-1 to TRBJ2-5; without DNA, the TCRdb call of TRBD1 cannot be checked. This CDR3 has 14 amino acids. Germline loops: CDR1 DFQATT, CDR2 SNEGSKA (reference sequence).

The chain links TRBV28 to TRBJ1-1; TCRdb's D call of TRBD1 is untestable without DNA. Per the germline V gene, CDR1 is MDHEN and CDR2 is SYDVKM. This CDR3 is 14 amino acids long. The CDR3 protein is CASLQDRVRTEAFF.

The rearrangement links TRBV7-9 to TRBJ2-3; without DNA, the TCRdb call of TRBD1 cannot be checked. Germline assignment: CDR1 SEHNR and CDR2 FQNEAQ (reference sequence). There are 15 residues in the CDR3. The CDR3 is CASSRGQGRINREYF.

The J gene is TRBJ2-7, the V gene TRBV14; lacking DNA, the TRBD2 call made by TCRdb goes unchecked. The CDR3 spans 16 residues. CDR1 is SGHDN, CDR2 FVKESK, per germline. CDR3: CASSQDRRGGGYEQYF.

The chain has TRBV20-1 and TRBJ1-1. Per germline, CDR1 DFQATT and CDR2 SNEGSKA (reference sequence). The CDR3 spans 12 residues. The CDR3 loop reads CSAKEGNTEAFF.